The 30 T cell receptor beta chains below come from one sample, sequenced in a study of blood T cell repertoires in COVID-19 (dated by TCRdb to 2020 to 2022). Receptor amplification or capture employed the immunoSEQ multiplex PCR assay. The source is immuneACCESS, and TCRdb retained only in-frame sequences with V and J called. Part of the clones is not carried over; for the studies checked, unresolved V genes explain less than half of this, and the remainder is unexplained. The sample table lists approximately 140,000 clones, 84% of them with a count of one. Together, the top ten hold 5% to 7% of the sample. Specimen: PBMCs or T cells enriched from blood (not recorded which). These receptors all come from a man between 40 and 49 years old with acute COVID-19.

The chain employs TRBV7-8 and TRBJ1-2, with D perhaps TRBD1 (5 bases). Per the germline V gene, CDR1 is SGHVS and CDR2 is FQNEAQ. Trimming removed 1 base from V and 2 bases from J, with 11 bases in between. This CDR3 has 15 residues. CDR3: CASSLVAGMNYGYTF. CDR3 DNA sequence: TGTGCCAGCAGCTTAGTAGCAGGGATGAACTATGGCTACACCTTC.

J is TRBJ1-1 and V is TRBV5-1; unclear D gene. The CDR3 spans 15 residues. The germline V and J ends were trimmed by 4 bases and 5 bases, with 18 bases remaining between them. Germline V gene sequence: CDR1 SGHRS, CDR2 YFSETQ. The CDR3 bases are TGCGCCAGCAGCAGCGGACCAGCGGGGAATACTGAAGCTTTCTTT. This translates into CASSSGPAGNTEAFF.

This clone has only one observation. The V and J genes are TRBV27 and TRBJ1-1, with D hard to call. Looked up from germline, CDR1 is MNHEY and CDR2 is SMNVEV (reference sequence). V shed 1 base and J shed 5 bases, with 8 bases lying between them. The CDR3 consists of 13 residues. CDR3: CASSLFRGTEAFF. CDR3 DNA sequence: TGTGCCAGCAGTTTATTCAGAGGGACTGAAGCTTTCTTT.

This rearrangement joins TRBV4-1 to TRBJ2-7; 9 bases fit TRBD2. The germline V gene has CDR1 MGHRA and CDR2 YSYEKL. The junction had 8 bases not matched to a gene; V was cut back by 4 bases and J by 1 base. The CDR3 consists of 16 residues. CDR3 bases: TGCGCCAGCAGCCGGCCGCTTAGCGGGGGTTCCTACGAGCAGTACTTC. Its protein product is CASSRPLSGGSYEQYF.

The rearrangement uses TRBV18 and TRBJ2-7, with 9 positions matching TRBD1. CDR1 is KGHSH, CDR2 LQKENI, per germline. The CDR3 is made up of 16 amino acids. V shed 4 bases, J shed 1 base, and the junction held 8 bases outside the gene matches. In DNA form, the CDR3 reads TGTGCCAGCTCACTCGCACCGGGACAGGGTTCCTACGAGCAGTACTTC. As protein: CASSLAPGQGSYEQYF.

The V gene is TRBV30, the J gene TRBJ2-3, with D perhaps TRBD2 (5 bases). Germline values: CDR1 GTSNPN, CDR2 SVGIG (reference sequence). The CDR3 consists of 12 residues. V lost 5 bases and J lost 5, with 11 bases in between. The CDR3 DNA is TGTGCCTGGCACACCGGAGGAGATACGCAGTATTTT. Translating it yields CAWHTGGDTQYF. The full variable domain, completed using reference TRBV30 and TRBJ2-3, is SQTIHQWPATLVQPVGSPLSLECTVEGTSNPNLYWYRQAAGRGLQLLFYSVGIGQISSEVPQNLSASRPQDRQFILSSKKLLLSDSGFYLCAWHTGGDTQYFGPGTRLTVL.

The chain joins TRBV21-1 to TRBJ2-1; no check of the table's D call, TRBD2, against the DNA was made. TRBV21-1 is deemed a pseudogene. CDR3 length equals 15 residues. In DNA, the CDR3 is TGTGCCAGTGTAGCGGGAGACAACTCCTACAATGAGCAGTTCTTC. It encodes CASVAGDNSYNEQFF.

This clone was observed a handful of times. The chain has TRBV28 and TRBJ1-2; D is perhaps TRBD1 (5 bases). Trimming took off 4 bases at V and 5 bases at J, with 14 bases between the two ends. The length of the CDR3 is 14 residues. Germline V gene lookup returns CDR1 MDHEN and CDR2 SYDVKM. CDR3 residues: CASSSTGQSYGYTF. CDR3 bases: TGTGCCAGCAGTTCAACCGGACAATCTTATGGCTACACCTTC.

In its sample, this clone was seen a few times. V and J are TRBV9 and TRBJ2-3; 7 bases align to TRBD1. The CDR3 runs 18 residues. The germline V gene has CDR1 SGDLS and CDR2 YYNGEE. V was clipped by 0 bases and J by 0 bases; unmatched bases: 10. The CDR3 here is CASSVGLGGSLSTDTQYF. The CDR3, as DNA: TGTGCCAGCAGCGTAGGATTAGGGGGCAGCCTTAGCACAGATACGCAGTATTTT.

The gene calls are TRBV2 and TRBJ2-2; possibly TRBD1 for D (5 bases). Trimming took 6 bases from V and 6 from J, leaving 14 bases between them. CDR3 size: 14 residues. Germline lookup yields CDR1 SNHLY and CDR2 FYNNEI. CDR3 protein: CASRRTSEPGELFF. CDR3 sequence (DNA): TGTGCCAGCAGGAGGACAAGCGAGCCCGGGGAGCTGTTTTTT.

V gene TRBV25-1 combines with J gene TRBJ1-4; D is undetermined. The V end was cut by 1 base, the J end by 5 bases, with 8 bases between. This CDR3 spans 14 amino acids. Germline assignment: CDR1 MGHDK and CDR2 SYGVNS. CDR3 DNA: TGTGCCAGCAGTGAATGGGGAGGGAATGAAAAACTGTTTTTT. Encoded protein: CASSEWGGNEKLFF.

The sample holds a few counts of this clone. V gene TRBV28 combines with J gene TRBJ1-2; D uncertain. The CDR3 has 11 amino acids. Per the germline V gene, CDR1 is MDHEN and CDR2 is SYDVKM. V dropped 4 bases and J dropped 4 bases, with 4 bases sitting between them. The CDR3 sequence: CASSYSYGYTF. The CDR3, as DNA: TGTGCCAGCAGTTACAGCTATGGCTACACCTTC.

This chain joins TRBV5-1 and TRBJ2-7; D may be TRBD2 (6 bases). Germline V gene lookup returns CDR1 SGHRS and CDR2 YFSETQ. The CDR3 runs to 16 residues. V was pared by 4 bases and J by 2 bases, with 19 bases between. The CDR3 nucleotides read TGCGCCAGCAGCCGGAGTCTCGGCGGGGAGACCTACGAGCAGTACTTC. Translating it yields CASSRSLGGETYEQYF.

CDR3 bases: TGTGCCAGCAGCCAGCTAGCGGGAAGCGCAGATACGCAGTATTTT. It yields the protein CASSQLAGSADTQYF. The chain joins TRBV14 to TRBJ2-3; 9 bases match TRBD2. Germline V gives CDR1 SGHDN, CDR2 FVKESK. V lost 3 bases, J lost 4 bases, and 5 bases stayed unmatched. The CDR3 totals 15 residues.

This rearrangement joins TRBV15 to TRBJ2-7; a weak D match, TRBD2 (5 bases). The germline V gene has CDR1 LNHNV and CDR2 YYDKDF (reference sequence). The CDR3 is made up of 15 amino acids. The germline V and J ends were trimmed by 0 bases and 2 bases, with 11 bases remaining between them. CDR3 amino acids: CATSRDPQRTYEQYF. For the CDR3, the DNA is TGTGCCACCAGCAGAGATCCACAGCGGACCTACGAGCAGTACTTC.

This chain uses TRBV5-1 with TRBJ2-7; 8 bases align to TRBD2. CDR1 and CDR2 (germline): SGHRS, YFSETQ. The CDR3 consists of 15 residues. Trimming at V came to 0 bases and at J to 6 bases, leaving 8 bases not matched to a gene. This CDR3 is CASSLEASGRVEQYF. The CDR3, as DNA: TGCGCCAGCAGCTTGGAGGCTAGCGGGCGCGTCGAGCAGTACTTC.

The chain combines TRBV19 with TRBJ1-1; D not resolved. CDR1 LNHDA and CDR2 SQIVND come from the germline V gene (reference sequence). V was trimmed by 3 bases and J by 1 base, leaving 12 bases between them. There are 15 residues in the CDR3. The DNA of the CDR3 is TGTGCCAGTAGTATGAGTTGGCGGGGGAACACTGAAGCTTTCTTT. Its translation: CASSMSWRGNTEAFF. The full variable domain, completed using reference TRBV19 and TRBJ1-1, is DGGITQSPKYLFRKEGQNVTLSCEQNLNHDAMYWYRQDPGQGLRLIYYSQIVNDFQKGDIAEGYSVSREKKESFPLTVTSAQKNPTAFYLCASSMSWRGNTEAFFGQGTRLTVV.

V is TRBV21-1 and J is TRBJ1-2. TRBV21-1 is a documented pseudogene. CDR3 length: 16 residues. DNA of the CDR3: TGTGCCAGCAGCACCCCCTCAGGGACTGGAAAAGATGGCTACACCTTC. Protein: CASSTPSGTGKDGYTF.

The rearrangement uses TRBV5-4 and TRBJ2-1; 12 bases map to TRBD2. The germline V gene has CDR1 SGHNT and CDR2 YYREEE (reference sequence). This CDR3 is 14 amino acids long. Trimming cost V 3 bases and J 5 bases; bases outside gene matches: 0. The CDR3 DNA follows: TGTGCCAGCAGCTGGACTAGCGGGAACAATGAGCAGTTCTTC. It encodes CASSWTSGNNEQFF. Using reference TRBV5-4 and TRBJ2-1 for the parts outside the CDR3, the full variable domain is ETGVTQSPTHLIKTRGQQVTLRCSSQSGHNTVSWYQQALGQGPQFIFQYYREEENGRGNFPPRFSGLQFPNYSSELNVNALELDDSALYLCASSWTSGNNEQFFGPGTRLTVL.

V and J are TRBV19 and TRBJ1-2, with D hard to call. Per the germline V gene, CDR1 is LNHDA and CDR2 is SQIVND (reference sequence). The CDR3 sequence is 15 residues long. V gave up 3 bases and J gave up 0 bases, with 11 bases separating them. CDR3 region: CASSIVRGTNYGYTF. CDR3 sequence (DNA): TGTGCCAGTAGTATTGTACGGGGAACTAACTATGGCTACACCTTC.

The chain employs TRBV24-1 and TRBJ1-1; the match to TRBD1 covers 8 bases. The CDR3 has 13 residues. The V gene end was trimmed by 8 bases and the J gene end by 3 bases; junction bases not matched to a gene: 4. Germline loops: CDR1 KGHDR, CDR2 SFDVKD. CDR3 DNA sequence: TGTGCCACCATGCAGGGGGCGGACACTGAAGCTTTCTTT. It is translated as CATMQGADTEAFF.

This clone turned up a few times. This chain joins TRBV9 and TRBJ2-1; TRBD2 might be the D (6 bases). Germline CDR1 and CDR2: SGDLS and YYNGEE. This CDR3 is built from 16 residues. V lost 3 bases and J 6 bases, leaving 19 bases between the germline ends. DNA for the CDR3: TGTGCCAGCAGCGATCCCTCGGGGGAGGTGGGCAATGAGCAGTTCTTC. Translating it yields CASSDPSGEVGNEQFF.

V is TRBV4-1 and J is TRBJ1-1; D is unresolved. V was trimmed by 4 bases and J by 5 bases, leaving 17 bases between them. The CDR3 consists of 15 residues. Germline CDR1 is MGHRA and CDR2 is YSYEKL. In DNA form, the CDR3 reads TGCGCCAGCAGCCCCCAGGAGGAGGTTCTGACTGAAGCTTTCTTT. As protein: CASSPQEEVLTEAFF.

This rearrangement joins TRBV30 to TRBJ2-2; D may be TRBD1 (7 bases). Trimming removed 0 bases at V and 1 base at J, with 12 bases between. CDR1 GTSNPN and CDR2 SVGIG come from the germline V gene (reference sequence). CDR3 length: 16 amino acids. This chain's CDR3 is CAWSVGGTVNTGELFF. Here the CDR3 DNA reads TGTGCCTGGAGTGTAGGAGGGACAGTGAACACCGGGGAGCTGTTTTTT.

This chain joins TRBV18 and TRBJ2-3, with 12 bases aligning to TRBD2. CDR1 KGHSH and CDR2 LQKENI come from the germline V gene. The CDR3 is made up of 17 amino acids. V was clipped by 0 bases and J by 4 bases; unmatched bases: 5. The chain's CDR3 is CASSPPTSGRGADTQYF. The CDR3 coding sequence is TGTGCCAGCTCACCACCGACTAGCGGGAGAGGGGCAGATACGCAGTATTTT.

The chain combines TRBV5-1 with TRBJ2-7, with D unresolved. V lost 4 bases to trimming and J lost 6 bases, with 20 bases between them. Per the germline V gene, CDR1 is SGHRS and CDR2 is YFSETQ. The CDR3 covers 15 residues. CDR3 nucleotide sequence: TGCGCCAGCAGCGCCCAGGCGCCCGGTTACGGCGAGCAGTACTTC. Translated, it gives CASSAQAPGYGEQYF.

CDR3 protein: CASRAPGQRQYF. The CDR3 DNA reads as TGTGCCAGTAGAGCACCCGGACAAAGGCAGTACTTC. The V call is TRBV19, the J call TRBJ2-7; a possible D gene is TRBD1 (5 bases). V was shortened by 6 bases and J by 9 bases, with 15 bases between the two germline ends. From germline, CDR1 is LNHDA and CDR2 SQIVND (reference sequence). CDR3 length equals 12 residues.

This chain links TRBV5-4 with TRBJ2-5, with TRBD2 matching 9 bases. The V segment lost 4 bases and the J segment 5 bases; nucleotides outside the gene matches: 12. The CDR3 consists of 16 residues. Germline lookup yields CDR1 SGHNT and CDR2 YYREEE (reference sequence). The CDR3 DNA reads as TGTGCCAGCAGCCCCGGGGTAGCGGGAGATTCGGAGACCCAGTACTTC. It is translated as CASSPGVAGDSETQYF.

V gene TRBV14 combines with J gene TRBJ1-2, with D possibly being TRBD1 (5 bases). The CDR3 loop spans 15 amino acids. Germline loops: CDR1 SGHDN, CDR2 FVKESK. The ends were cut back, 0 bases at V and 2 bases at J, with 10 bases in the middle. CDR3 in amino acids: CASSQDPGPNYGYTF. The CDR3, as DNA: TGTGCCAGCAGCCAAGACCCAGGGCCCAACTATGGCTACACCTTC.

The V call is TRBV3-1 (or the pseudogene TRBV3-2), the J call TRBJ2-1; D not resolved. With 1 base removed from V and 8 bases from J, the gap between germline ends came to 6 bases. The length of the CDR3 is 12 residues. CDR1 and CDR2 from the germline V gene are LGHDT and YNNKEL (reference sequence). CDR3 DNA: TGTGCCAGCAGCCAAGTCACAGATGAGCAGTTCTTC. Its protein is CASSQVTDEQFF.